The rows below give T cell receptor beta chains drawn from one sample of a study of cytomegalovirus exposure and HLA in healthy donors. Data came from immunoSEQ multiplex PCR; TCRdb stores just in-frame clones and leaves some out. The sample contains some 98,000 clones, less than 80% of which appear only once. Material: PBMCs. The receptors here all came from a man in his forties or fifties in good health and CMV-seronegative. Each CDR3 is given with its conserved first and last residue. The D gene is left open where the match is weak. The listing skips clone size in some rows; elsewhere it reads once, few, many or a size class.

V gene: TRBV10-3
J gene: TRBJ2-2
D gene: TRBD1
clone size: few
CDR3 DNA: TGTGCCATCAGTTCTCCCCGACAGGGTTGGACCGGGGAGCTGTTTTTT
CDR3 protein: CAISSPRQGWTGELFF

V gene: TRBV28
J gene: TRBJ2-3
D gene: TRBD2
clone size: NA
CDR3 DNA: TGTGCCAGCAGTTTCGGCGGGAGTACAGATACGCAGTATTTT
CDR3 protein: CASSFGGSTDTQYF

V gene: TRBV6-1
J gene: TRBJ2-7
D gene: NA
clone size: NA
CDR3 DNA: TGTGCCAGCAGTGAGGCTCTAGTCTACGAGCAGTACTTC
CDR3 protein: CASSEALVYEQYF

V gene: TRBV28
J gene: TRBJ2-7
D gene: TRBD1
clone size: NA
CDR3 DNA: TGTGCCAGCAGTTACAGGGGATCCCCGACTTACGAGCAGTACTTC
CDR3 protein: CASSYRGSPTYEQYF

V gene: TRBV10-3
J gene: TRBJ2-7
D gene: TRBD1
clone size: NA
CDR3 DNA: TGTGCCATCAGTGACACCGGGACAGGGTACTCCTACGAGCAGTACTTC
CDR3 protein: CAISDTGTGYSYEQYF

V gene: TRBV6-5
J gene: TRBJ1-1
D gene: NA
clone size: few
CDR3 DNA: TGTGCCAGCAGTAGACACAACGAGAACACTGAAGCTTTCTTT
CDR3 protein: CASSRHNENTEAFF

V gene: TRBV6-4
J gene: TRBJ2-3
D gene: TRBD2
clone size: NA
CDR3 DNA: TGTGCCAGCAGTGTTGAGCGGGGCCGGGATACGCAGTATTTT
CDR3 protein: CASSVERGRDTQYF

V gene: TRBV7-8
J gene: TRBJ2-2
D gene: NA
clone size: NA
CDR3 DNA: TGTGCCAGCAGCCAAACGGGCACCGGGGAGCTGTTTTTT
CDR3 protein: CASSQTGTGELFF

V gene: TRBV19
J gene: TRBJ1-2
D gene: TRBD1
clone size: NA
CDR3 DNA: TGTGCCAGTAGTGTTACAGGGGGCTGGAACTATGGCTACACCTTC
CDR3 protein: CASSVTGGWNYGYTF

V gene: TRBV4-1
J gene: TRBJ2-7
D gene: TRBD2
clone size: NA
CDR3 DNA: TGCGCCAGCAGCCACCCCGGGACTAGCGGGGCCTACGAGCAGTACTTC
CDR3 protein: CASSHPGTSGAYEQYF

V gene: TRBV16
J gene: TRBJ2-7
D gene: NA
clone size: NA
CDR3 DNA: TGTGCCAGCAGTTACCACCCTAATGATAGCTCCTACGAGCAGTACTTC
CDR3 protein: CASSYHPNDSSYEQYF

V gene: TRBV5-6
J gene: TRBJ2-4
D gene: NA
clone size: NA
CDR3 DNA: TGTGCCAGCAGCTTCTTCGGTAACGCCAAAAACATTCAGTACTTC
CDR3 protein: CASSFFGNAKNIQYF

V gene: TRBV6-5
J gene: TRBJ1-1
D gene: TRBD1
clone size: NA
CDR3 DNA: TGTGCCAGCAGTTACACAGGGGGCGCGACTGAAGCTTTCTTT
CDR3 protein: CASSYTGGATEAFF

V gene: TRBV27
J gene: TRBJ1-5
D gene: TRBD1
clone size: NA
CDR3 DNA: TGTGCCCCCCGCCGATGGACAGGGAGGGATCAGCCCCAGCATTTT
CDR3 protein: CAPRRWTGRDQPQHF

V gene: TRBV27
J gene: TRBJ2-7
D gene: NA
clone size: NA
CDR3 DNA: TGTGCCAGCAGTTGGAGGGGACCGCGAGTCTACGAGCAGTACTTC
CDR3 protein: CASSWRGPRVYEQYF

V gene: TRBV7-8
J gene: TRBJ2-3
D gene: TRBD2
clone size: NA
CDR3 DNA: TGTGCCAGCAGCTTAGTTGGGCGGGAGGTATACACAGATACGCAGTATTTT
CDR3 protein: CASSLVGREVYTDTQYF

V gene: TRBV4-1
J gene: TRBJ2-3
D gene: TRBD2
clone size: few
CDR3 DNA: TGCGCCAGCAGCCGAACCGGGACTACCACAGATACGCAGTATTTT
CDR3 protein: CASSRTGTTTDTQYF

V gene: TRBV7-9
J gene: TRBJ2-5
D gene: TRBD1
clone size: NA
CDR3 DNA: TGTGCCAGCAGCTCCAGACAGGGGATGGAGACCCAGTACTTC
CDR3 protein: CASSSRQGMETQYF

V gene: TRBV28
J gene: TRBJ1-5
D gene: NA
clone size: NA
CDR3 DNA: TGTGCCAGCAGTTCTCAGATCCTCCAGCCCCAGCATTTT
CDR3 protein: CASSSQILQPQHF

V gene: TRBV11-2
J gene: TRBJ2-7
D gene: NA
clone size: once
CDR3 DNA: TGTGCCAGCAGCCAGGACAGTACCGACAACTACGAGCAGTACTTC
CDR3 protein: CASSQDSTDNYEQYF

V gene: TRBV30
J gene: TRBJ2-2
D gene: NA
clone size: NA
CDR3 DNA: TGTGCCTGGAGTTTTGAACACGACACCGGGGAGCTGTTTTTT
CDR3 protein: CAWSFEHDTGELFF

V gene: TRBV19
J gene: TRBJ2-5
D gene: TRBD2
clone size: NA
CDR3 DNA: TGTGCCAGTAGTTCATGGACTAGCGGGTTACAAGAGACCCAGTACTTC
CDR3 protein: CASSSWTSGLQETQYF

V gene: TRBV6-1
J gene: TRBJ2-6
D gene: NA
clone size: NA
CDR3 DNA: TGTGCCACACGCCGCGGGGCTGGGGCCAACGTCCTGACTTTC
CDR3 protein: CATRRGAGANVLTF